This TCR beta chain was sequenced during a study of cytomegalovirus exposure and HLA in healthy donors. Overall study findings and caveats: Reports showed the classifier diagnosing cytomegalovirus status with high specificity and sensitivity.

About this clone: Its specificity is not known.

Method: immunoSEQ multiplex PCR; TCRdb's copy keeps in-frame clones and lacks some. The data contain around 56,000 clones, 93% of them singletons. Trimming left V 6 bases short and J 0 bases short, with 6 bases between. The V gene's germline CDR1 is LNHDA and CDR2 SQIVND (reference sequence). The CDR3 extends over 13 amino acids. The gene calls are TRBV19 and TRBJ1-3; D possibly corresponds to TRBD1 (6 bases). The sequenced sample was PBMCs. The source of this sequence is a woman under 30 in good health and CMV-seropositive. The CDR3 DNA follows: TGTGCCAGTAGACAGGGCTCTGGAAACACCATATATTTT. Translated, it gives CASRQGSGNTIYF.